Listed here are 10 T cell receptor beta chains from one sample, sequenced in a study of regulatory T cells in long-lasting Graves disease (dated by TCRdb to the early 2020s). Reading the label with the study, this specimen's time point is: persistent/refractory GD, antithyroid drugs over 5 years with positive TRAb. For both TCR sequencing and RNA sequencing, RNA was extracted from PBMCs using TRIzol. The library was made by multiplex PCR. TCRdb lists the instrument as Illumina HiSeq 4000. To build TCR beta libraries, CDR3 regions were amplified by Arm-PCR using iRepertoire HTBI primers. TCRdb cleaned the public reads at Q25 with fastp, built clones with MiXCR and kept in-frame beta chains. One record per CDR3 amino acid sequence lists the most common genes and DNA. The table for this sample lists 350,000 to 450,000 distinct CDR3 sequences; about 23% of them were counted only once. Jointly, the top ten make up around 30% of the sample.

Specimen: peripheral blood mononuclear cells (PBMCs), collected when the disease was refractory, from a patient treated with antithyroid drugs. The receptors come from a woman in her 40s with Graves disease. Donor details come from another sample of the same person, matched by shared clones.

This clonotype was seen at least ten times. V gene TRBV12-3 or TRBV12-4 combines with J gene TRBJ2-6, with a weak D call TRBD2 (5 bases). The CDR3 sequence is 17 residues long. Trimming removed 3 bases at V and 4 bases at J, with 16 bases between. The CDR3 nucleotides read TGTGCCAGCAGTTTCCCCCAGAACACGGGGGGGGCCAACGTCCTGACTTTC. Its protein is CASSFPQNTGGANVLTF.

This chain uses TRBV6-1 with TRBJ2-7, with a possible D match to TRBD2 (5 bases). V gave up 6 bases and J gave up 7 bases, with 25 bases separating them. Germline assignment: CDR1 MNHNS and CDR2 SASEGT. This CDR3 is built from 16 residues. Here the CDR3 reads CASSPLKAGGVGEQYF. CDR3 DNA: TGTGCCAGCAGCCCACTCAAGGCTGGAGGAGTCGGGGAGCAGTACTTC.

This clonotype was found a few times. The rearrangement links TRBV20-1 to TRBJ2-2; D unclear. Germline V gene lookup returns CDR1 DFQATT and CDR2 SNEGSKA (reference sequence). Trimming left V 1 base short and J 3 bases short, with 12 bases between. This CDR3 spans 15 amino acids. CDR3: CSARVYDQYTGELFF. CDR3 coding DNA: TGCAGTGCTAGAGTTTATGACCAATACACCGGGGAGCTGTTTTTT.

Notes on this clonotype: This may be a read error, as it is one base from a much larger clone. The chain uses TRBV3-1 and TRBJ2-7; TRBD1 matches at 9 bases. V was clipped by 6 bases and J by 3 bases; unmatched bases: 3. Germline assignment: CDR1 LGHDT and CDR2 YNNKEL (reference sequence). The CDR3 extends over 13 amino acids. The chain's CDR3 is CASRPGQGYEQYF. The CDR3 nucleotides are TGTGCCAGCAGGCCGGGACAGGGCTACGAGCAGTACTTC.

This clonotype was seen ten or more times. The rearrangement uses TRBV19 and TRBJ2-7; 13 nucleotides agree with TRBD2. V gave up 5 bases and J gave up 0 bases; unmatched junction bases: 4. Germline CDR1 is LNHDA and CDR2 is SQIVND (reference sequence). The CDR3 has 16 amino acids. CDR3 protein: CASSLGLAGDSYEQYF. For the CDR3, the DNA is TGTGCCAGTAGTCTCGGACTAGCGGGAGACTCCTACGAGCAGTACTTC.

This sequence joins TRBV19 and TRBJ2-5; D is unresolved. Germline CDR1 and CDR2: LNHDA and SQIVND (reference sequence). The CDR3 is 14 amino acids. Trimming took 5 bases from V and 5 from J, leaving 15 bases between them. CDR3 in amino acids: CASSSPRPGETQYF. CDR3 nucleotides: TGTGCCAGTAGTTCTCCCCGGCCTGGTGAGACCCAGTACTTC.

The chain combines TRBV2 with TRBJ1-1, with D perhaps matching TRBD1 (6 bases). Germline CDR1 reads SNHLY; CDR2 reads FYNNEI. The CDR3 extends over 15 amino acids. Trimming stripped 6 bases from V and 4 bases from J, with 18 bases between. The CDR3 here is CASSAQFTGTTEAFF. In DNA form, the CDR3 reads TGTGCCAGCAGCGCTCAATTTACAGGGACCACTGAAGCTTTCTTT.

This clonotype has ten or more counts. The rearrangement links TRBV29-1 to TRBJ2-5; no reliable D call. This CDR3 is built from 12 residues. From germline, CDR1 is SQVTM and CDR2 ANQGSEA. Trimming pared 3 bases from V and 4 bases from J, leaving 9 bases between. In nucleotides, the CDR3 is TGCAGCGTTGATAAGGGTCGAGAGACCCAGTACTTC. Its translation: CSVDKGRETQYF.

This clonotype has more than one count but fewer than ten. This sequence joins TRBV10-3 and TRBJ2-7, with TRBD1 matching over 7 bases. The CDR3 is 14 residues long. Germline V gives CDR1 ENHRY, CDR2 SYGVKD. The J segment lost 6 bases and the V segment lost 7 bases, leaving 12 bases of the junction unmatched. The CDR3 loop reads CAINPTGALGEQYF. Here the CDR3 DNA reads TGTGCCATCAACCCCACAGGGGCGTTAGGCGAGCAGTACTTC.

This rearrangement joins TRBV12-3 or TRBV12-4 to TRBJ2-7; 10 bases agree with TRBD2. The CDR3 runs to 19 residues. After removal of 5 bases from V and 3 bases from J, the junction contained 19 bases not matched to a gene. The CDR3 loop is CASSDTLGLADHLVYEQYF. The CDR3 DNA reads as TGTGCCAGCAGTGACACCCTAGGACTAGCGGATCATCTGGTCTACGAGCAGTACTTC.